This is a list of T cell receptor beta chains from one sample in a study of T cells after posttransplantation cyclophosphamide. Measured with immunoSEQ multiplex PCR; TCRdb has only the in-frame clones, and not every one. Of roughly 20,000 clones listed, roughly 72% are singletons. This specimen was PBMCs, taken after an allogeneic stem cell transplant with post-transplant cyclophosphamide. Source of these receptors: a male patient aged 30 to 40 who received an allogeneic stem cell transplant from a related donor, was CMV-positive, and had acute GVHD only. Some T cells may possibly be graft donor cells. CDR3s leave out the opening cysteine and the closing phenylalanine or tryptophan. Each record gives: D gene, V gene, J gene, CDR3 protein. D genes are given only for firm matches.

d_gene: TRBD2; v_gene: TRBV11-2; j_gene: TRBJ2-7; CDR3aa: ASSLIAGYEQY
d_gene: TRBD1; v_gene: TRBV6-1; j_gene: TRBJ1-3; CDR3aa: ASSESQGVGNTIY
d_gene: NA; v_gene: TRBV7-3; j_gene: TRBJ2-5; CDR3aa: ASSPTPQETQY
d_gene: NA; v_gene: TRBV5-1; j_gene: TRBJ2-7; CDR3aa: ASSLTSGQSYEQY
d_gene: NA; v_gene: TRBV5-4; j_gene: TRBJ2-3; CDR3aa: ASSNPRQPDTQY
d_gene: NA; v_gene: TRBV15; j_gene: TRBJ1-5; CDR3aa: ATSPGDRSNQPQH
d_gene: NA; v_gene: TRBV9; j_gene: TRBJ1-1; CDR3aa: ASSVDVGANTEAF
d_gene: NA; v_gene: TRBV25-1; j_gene: TRBJ2-7; CDR3aa: ASHGTQSSYEQY
d_gene: NA; v_gene: TRBV6-6; j_gene: TRBJ1-2; CDR3aa: ASSYSLRVDQYGYT
d_gene: NA; v_gene: TRBV15; j_gene: TRBJ1-4; CDR3aa: ATSPPRRGAEKLF
d_gene: TRBD1; v_gene: TRBV13; j_gene: TRBJ2-3; CDR3aa: ASSLGQGSTDTQY
d_gene: TRBD1; v_gene: TRBV2; j_gene: TRBJ1-6; CDR3aa: ASGGQGASPLH
d_gene: NA; v_gene: TRBV4-1; j_gene: TRBJ2-7; CDR3aa: ASSQGQGRLEQY
d_gene: TRBD2; v_gene: TRBV7-6; j_gene: TRBJ2-1; CDR3aa: ASSLRMAGGRNEQF
d_gene: TRBD1; v_gene: TRBV9; j_gene: TRBJ1-1; CDR3aa: ASSVTGGGTEAF
d_gene: NA; v_gene: TRBV6-6; j_gene: TRBJ2-2; CDR3aa: ASSYPYGELF
d_gene: NA; v_gene: TRBV6-1; j_gene: TRBJ1-6; CDR3aa: ASAPRGRDSPLH
d_gene: NA; v_gene: TRBV7-8; j_gene: TRBJ2-7; CDR3aa: ASLDRLSYEQY
d_gene: TRBD1; v_gene: TRBV30; j_gene: TRBJ1-1; CDR3aa: AWTGGMYTEAF
d_gene: TRBD2; v_gene: TRBV2; j_gene: TRBJ2-2; CDR3aa: ASTRTSGGAGELF
d_gene: NA; v_gene: TRBV30; j_gene: TRBJ1-5; CDR3aa: AWSEGLAYSNQPQH
d_gene: NA; v_gene: TRBV7-2; j_gene: TRBJ1-4; CDR3aa: ASSLIGATNEKLF
d_gene: NA; v_gene: TRBV9; j_gene: TRBJ1-1; CDR3aa: ASSVDMNTEAF
d_gene: NA; v_gene: TRBV4-3; j_gene: TRBJ2-7; CDR3aa: ASSQGSLGGEQY
d_gene: NA; v_gene: TRBV5-1; j_gene: TRBJ2-3; CDR3aa: ASSSVGPDTQY
d_gene: TRBD2; v_gene: TRBV4-2; j_gene: TRBJ2-5; CDR3aa: ASSHDSGGAVKTQY
d_gene: TRBD1; v_gene: TRBV5-1; j_gene: TRBJ1-2; CDR3aa: ASSHPGQGDGYT
d_gene: TRBD2; v_gene: TRBV11-2; j_gene: TRBJ2-3; CDR3aa: ASSFGEGGTQY
d_gene: NA; v_gene: TRBV12-5; j_gene: TRBJ1-1; CDR3aa: ASGLEGGTEAF
d_gene: TRBD1; v_gene: TRBV23-1; j_gene: TRBJ2-7; CDR3aa: ASSPRAGGYEQY
d_gene: NA; v_gene: TRBV7-7; j_gene: TRBJ2-2; CDR3aa: ASSPTGNTGELF
d_gene: NA; v_gene: TRBV18; j_gene: TRBJ2-5; CDR3aa: ASSPGGGRLQETQY
d_gene: NA; v_gene: TRBV5-1; j_gene: TRBJ1-6; CDR3aa: ASSSSPGESISSPLH
d_gene: NA; v_gene: TRBV9; j_gene: TRBJ2-7; CDR3aa: ASSVGRGGIGEQY
d_gene: TRBD1; v_gene: TRBV6-1; j_gene: TRBJ2-5; CDR3aa: ASSESDRQGQETQY
d_gene: NA; v_gene: TRBV6-1; j_gene: TRBJ1-1; CDR3aa: ASSEQGQGRIEAF
d_gene: NA; v_gene: TRBV28; j_gene: TRBJ2-2; CDR3aa: ASSPPQTGELF
d_gene: NA; v_gene: TRBV6-1; j_gene: TRBJ1-5; CDR3aa: ASTGRGNQPQH
d_gene: TRBD1; v_gene: TRBV6-4; j_gene: TRBJ2-2; CDR3aa: ARTGNKGRGELF
d_gene: TRBD1; v_gene: TRBV28; j_gene: TRBJ2-4; CDR3aa: ASSTPGTGAKNIQY
d_gene: TRBD1; v_gene: TRBV10-1; j_gene: TRBJ2-7; CDR3aa: ASSDRPGQGATSYEQY
d_gene: NA; v_gene: TRBV11-2; j_gene: TRBJ2-2; CDR3aa: ASSEQGPNTGELF
d_gene: NA; v_gene: TRBV11-3; j_gene: TRBJ2-7; CDR3aa: ASSPGDSSYEQY
d_gene: TRBD1; v_gene: TRBV6-5; j_gene: TRBJ2-1; CDR3aa: ASSYSGQGHNEQF
d_gene: NA; v_gene: TRBV6-1; j_gene: TRBJ1-1; CDR3aa: ASSFLGQEAF
d_gene: NA; v_gene: TRBV6-1; j_gene: TRBJ2-4; CDR3aa: ASSERLGSNIQY
d_gene: NA; v_gene: TRBV6-6; j_gene: TRBJ1-2; CDR3aa: ASRRRLQLVYGYT
d_gene: NA; v_gene: TRBV11-3; j_gene: TRBJ2-2; CDR3aa: ASSQGDTGELF
d_gene: TRBD1; v_gene: TRBV5-6; j_gene: TRBJ1-6; CDR3aa: ASSSSSRGNYSPLH
d_gene: NA; v_gene: TRBV5-1; j_gene: TRBJ1-3; CDR3aa: ASSLAAAGSGNTIY
d_gene: TRBD1; v_gene: TRBV18; j_gene: TRBJ1-1; CDR3aa: ASSPQGDTEAF
d_gene: NA; v_gene: TRBV6-5; j_gene: TRBJ2-7; CDR3aa: ASSRDTYEQY
d_gene: NA; v_gene: TRBV4-2; j_gene: TRBJ1-4; CDR3aa: ASSQVSTGEKLF
d_gene: NA; v_gene: TRBV5-1; j_gene: TRBJ1-2; CDR3aa: ASNPGGNYGYT
d_gene: TRBD2; v_gene: TRBV5-6; j_gene: TRBJ2-7; CDR3aa: ASSLEVRVRTSGLYEQY